This TCR beta chain stems from a study of T cell responses to AZD1222 COVID-19 vaccine. Assay: immunoSEQ multiplex PCR; the TCRdb copy retains only in-frame clones and omits some. Of tens of thousands of clones detected, about 90% appear once; the ten largest clones hold 17%. The germline V gene encodes CDR1 PRHDT and CDR2 FYEKMQ (reference sequence). The V gene lost 0 bases and the J gene lost 1 base, with 4 bases spanning the gap. The CDR3 has 14 residues. This sequence joins TRBV13 and TRBJ1-5; D call uncertain. The TCR sequence derives from an adult in good health. The specimen comprised peripheral blood, sampled on day 0 of AZD1222 vaccination. The CDR3 protein is CASSLGGSNQPQHF. The DNA for the CDR3 is TGTGCCAGCAGCTTAGGTGGGAGCAATCAGCCCCAGCATTTT.